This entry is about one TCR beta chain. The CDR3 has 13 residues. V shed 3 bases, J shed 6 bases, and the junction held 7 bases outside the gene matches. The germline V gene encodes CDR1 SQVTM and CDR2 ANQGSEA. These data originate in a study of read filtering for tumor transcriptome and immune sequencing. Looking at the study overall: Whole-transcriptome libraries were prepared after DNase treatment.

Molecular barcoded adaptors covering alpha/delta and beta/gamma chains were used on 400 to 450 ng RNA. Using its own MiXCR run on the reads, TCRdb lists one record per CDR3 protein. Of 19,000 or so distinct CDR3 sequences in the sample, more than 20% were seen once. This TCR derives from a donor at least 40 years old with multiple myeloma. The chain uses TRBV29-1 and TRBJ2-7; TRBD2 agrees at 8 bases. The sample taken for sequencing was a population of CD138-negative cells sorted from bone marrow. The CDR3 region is CSVDSGTPGEQYF. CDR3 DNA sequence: TGCAGCGTTGATAGCGGGACCCCCGGCGAGCAGTACTTC.